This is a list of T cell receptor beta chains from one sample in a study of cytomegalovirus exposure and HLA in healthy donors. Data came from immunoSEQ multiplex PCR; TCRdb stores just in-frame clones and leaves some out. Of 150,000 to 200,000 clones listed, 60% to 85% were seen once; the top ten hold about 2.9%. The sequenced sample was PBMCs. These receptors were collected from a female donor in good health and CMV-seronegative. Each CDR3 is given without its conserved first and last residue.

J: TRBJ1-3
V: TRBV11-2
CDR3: ASSFRTVRSSGNTIY

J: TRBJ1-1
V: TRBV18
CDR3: ASSRDSMNTEAF

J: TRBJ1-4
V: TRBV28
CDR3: ASGALNEKLF

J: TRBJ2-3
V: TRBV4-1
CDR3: ASSQALAGGRTDTQY

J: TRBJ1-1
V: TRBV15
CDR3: ATSRDRGTEAF

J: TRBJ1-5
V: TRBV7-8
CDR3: ATGGDSLNSNQPQH

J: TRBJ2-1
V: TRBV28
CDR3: ASSGRGVPPGEQF

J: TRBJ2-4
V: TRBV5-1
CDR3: ASQSQEGALNIQY

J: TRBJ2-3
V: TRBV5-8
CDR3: ASSRDTSTDTQY

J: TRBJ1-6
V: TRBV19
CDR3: ATSGQYNSPLH

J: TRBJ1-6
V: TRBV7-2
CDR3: ASSYGTNNSPLH

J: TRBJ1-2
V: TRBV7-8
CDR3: ASSLGSRNYGYT

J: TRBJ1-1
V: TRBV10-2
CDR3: ASSEANTEAF

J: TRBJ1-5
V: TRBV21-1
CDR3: ASSKAEDFNQPQH

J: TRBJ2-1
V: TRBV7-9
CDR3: SSSLGGGRALSNEQF

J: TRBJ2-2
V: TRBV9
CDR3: ASSVAVQGANTGELF

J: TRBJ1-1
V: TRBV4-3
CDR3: ASSQDAGWGTEAF

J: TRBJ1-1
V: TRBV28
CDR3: ASSAGNTEAF

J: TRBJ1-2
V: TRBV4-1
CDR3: ASSQEAGVTNYGYT

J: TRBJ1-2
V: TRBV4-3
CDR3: ASSQDVGGESGYT

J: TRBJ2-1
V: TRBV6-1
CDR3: ASSGTGVSYNEQF

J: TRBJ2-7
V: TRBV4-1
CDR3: ASSPTSVSYEQY

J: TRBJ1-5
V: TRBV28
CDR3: ASSLQFSQPQH

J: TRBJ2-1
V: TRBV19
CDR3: ASSIPTSGSTYNEQF

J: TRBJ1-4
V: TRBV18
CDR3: ASSPETGSEKLF

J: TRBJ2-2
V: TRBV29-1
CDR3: SVVGGFTNTGELF

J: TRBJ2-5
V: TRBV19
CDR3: ASSLQGRETQY

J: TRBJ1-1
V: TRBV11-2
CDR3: ASSQGVNTEAF

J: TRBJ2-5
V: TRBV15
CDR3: ATSSHRDRGETQY

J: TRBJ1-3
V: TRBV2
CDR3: ASSDTGTGLNTIY

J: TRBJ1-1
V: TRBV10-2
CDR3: ASGQQGTEAF

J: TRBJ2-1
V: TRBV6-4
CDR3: ASSDTSGGANEQF

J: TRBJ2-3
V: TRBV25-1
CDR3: ASSGPRGWEGTDTQY

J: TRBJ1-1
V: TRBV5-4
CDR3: ASRIKGATEAF

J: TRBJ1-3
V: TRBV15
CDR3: ATELESSGNTIY

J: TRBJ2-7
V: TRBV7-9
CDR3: ASSPGTGSSEQH

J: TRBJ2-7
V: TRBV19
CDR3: ASRGIDRDYQEEQY

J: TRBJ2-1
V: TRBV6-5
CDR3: ASTKGLTYNEQF

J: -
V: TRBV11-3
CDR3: ASSFSSGSSYEQY

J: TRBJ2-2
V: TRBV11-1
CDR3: ASIPDRFNTGELF

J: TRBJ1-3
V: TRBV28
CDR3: ATKKQAAGNTIY

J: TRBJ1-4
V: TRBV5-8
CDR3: ASSLEVATNEKLF

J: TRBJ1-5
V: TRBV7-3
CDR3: ASSPTLETVPSNQPQH

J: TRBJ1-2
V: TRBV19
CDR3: ASSPMDSLTDGYT

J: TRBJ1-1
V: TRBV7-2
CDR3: ASSLAKGGKWNTEAF

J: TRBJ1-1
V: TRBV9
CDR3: ASSEWSSPTTEAF

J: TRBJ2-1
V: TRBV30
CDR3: AWRKVLVGEQF

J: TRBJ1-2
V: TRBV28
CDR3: ASSIKTGRFYGYT

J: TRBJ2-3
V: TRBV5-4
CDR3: ASSGNSGGPDTQY

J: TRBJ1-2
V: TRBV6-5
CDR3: ASSYPGGYT